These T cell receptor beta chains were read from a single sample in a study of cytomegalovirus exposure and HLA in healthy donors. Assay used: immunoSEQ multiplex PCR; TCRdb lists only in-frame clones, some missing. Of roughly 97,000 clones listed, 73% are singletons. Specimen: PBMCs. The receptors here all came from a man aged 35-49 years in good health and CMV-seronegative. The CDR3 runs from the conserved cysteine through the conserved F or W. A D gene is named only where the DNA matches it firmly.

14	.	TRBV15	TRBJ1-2	CATSRGADVYGYTF
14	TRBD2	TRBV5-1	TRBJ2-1	CASSGAGGYNEQFF
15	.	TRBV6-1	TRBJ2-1	CASSEVRGSYNEQFF
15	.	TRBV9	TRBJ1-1	CASSVFGHGNTEAFF
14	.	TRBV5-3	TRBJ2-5	CARRQGLNKETQYF
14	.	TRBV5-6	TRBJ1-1	CASSPGEGRTEAFF
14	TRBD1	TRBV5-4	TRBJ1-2	CVSSPSTGDYGYTF
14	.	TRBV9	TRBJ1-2	CASSVSPDSYGYTF
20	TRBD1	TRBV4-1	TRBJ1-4	CASSPLGGQGDSSPLEKLFF
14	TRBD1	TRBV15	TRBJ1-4	CATSRGQGGEKLFF
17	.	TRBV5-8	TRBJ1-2	CASSSSRRGRDHYGYTF
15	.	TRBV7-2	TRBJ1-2	CASSSGGGGHYGYTF
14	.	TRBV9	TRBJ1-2	CASSVRGEGYGYTF
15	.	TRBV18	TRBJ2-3	CASSPLVEAPDTQYF
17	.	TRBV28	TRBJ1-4	CASRSRGRGLTNEKLFF
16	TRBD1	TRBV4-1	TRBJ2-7	CASSPPSSGTGYEQYF
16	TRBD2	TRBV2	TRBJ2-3	CASTAPSGGRTDTQYF
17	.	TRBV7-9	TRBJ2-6	CASSSQGEAEGANVLTF
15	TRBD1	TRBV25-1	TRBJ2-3	CASSETGGITDTQYF
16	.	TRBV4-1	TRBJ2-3	CASSQALGLSTDTQYF
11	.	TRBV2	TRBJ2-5	CASRGAETQYF
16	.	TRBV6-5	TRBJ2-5	CASSYSFPSLGQTQYF
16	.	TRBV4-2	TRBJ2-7	CASSQEIWTSVAEQYF
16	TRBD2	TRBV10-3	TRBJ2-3	CAINSGSGGSTDTQYF
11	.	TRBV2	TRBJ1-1	CASGPLGVAFF
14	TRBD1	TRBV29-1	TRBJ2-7	CSVVGQGLSYEQYF
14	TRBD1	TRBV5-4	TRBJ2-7	CASSITDRDYEQYF
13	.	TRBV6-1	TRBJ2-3	CASSEAPADTQYF
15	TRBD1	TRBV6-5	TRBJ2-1	CASSFRDRGPNEQFF
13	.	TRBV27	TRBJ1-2	CASSIRGDYGYTF
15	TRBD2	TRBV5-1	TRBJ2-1	CASNPQRGKYNEQFF
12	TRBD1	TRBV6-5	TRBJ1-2	CATTGVGYGYTF
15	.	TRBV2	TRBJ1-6	CASSRTGTQDFPLHF
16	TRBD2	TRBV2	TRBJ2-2	CASSQGLALGTGELFF
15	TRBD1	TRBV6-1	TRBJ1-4	CASSQQGAGSEKLFF
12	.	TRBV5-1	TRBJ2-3	CASSLDLDTQYF
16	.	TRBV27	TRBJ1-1	CASSLFPGRGNTEAFF
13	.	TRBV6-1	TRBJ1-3	CASSERSGNTIYF
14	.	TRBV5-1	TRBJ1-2	CASSLDGLPYGYTF
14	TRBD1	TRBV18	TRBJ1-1	CASSLGQGNTEAFF
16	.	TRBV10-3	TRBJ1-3	CAISDRAGDSGNTIYF
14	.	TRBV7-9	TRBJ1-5	CASSTGGSNQPQHF
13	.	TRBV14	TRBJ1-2	CASSQDAGYGYTF
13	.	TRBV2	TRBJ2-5	CASSERAPTDQYF